Each of the 30 T cell receptor beta chains below was sequenced from the same sample in a study of shared clonotypes between healthy human individuals (TCRdb year 2020). CD8 naive samples were CD45RO-negative cells positively selected for CCR7, giving a CD45RA+CCR7+ population that excluded TemRA cells. Libraries were made using the immunoSEQ multiplex PCR assay. TCRdb took over this immuneACCESS table, retaining in-frame rearrangements with V and J assigned. Such tables are incomplete; in checked studies, under half of the missing clones stem from an unresolved V gene, and the remainder is unexplained. This sample comprises about 2 million clones, around 96% of them detected only once. The top ten constitute 1% to 1.5% of the sample. Sequenced: naive CD8+ T cells sorted from blood. The label giving this sample's cell subset or site can be read as: CD45RA+CCR7+. These receptors were taken from a man between 18 and 35 years old in good health.

This chain links TRBV27 with TRBJ2-2; TRBD2 matches 11 bases. Per the germline V gene, CDR1 is MNHEY and CDR2 is SMNVEV (reference sequence). There are 16 residues in the CDR3. Trimming removed 4 bases from V and 4 bases from J; junction bases left unmatched: 5. The CDR3 protein is CASSSLAGGVTGELFF. In DNA, the CDR3 is TGTGCCAGCAGTTCTCTAGCGGGGGGTGTCACCGGGGAGCTGTTTTTT.

V usage is TRBV7-9 and J usage is TRBJ2-2; D call uncertain. The CDR3 is 15 residues long. Looked up from germline, CDR1 is SEHNR and CDR2 is FQNEAQ (reference sequence). Trimming removed 1 base at V and 4 bases at J, with 10 bases between. The CDR3 coding sequence is TGTGCCAGCAGCTTAGTTGGGTTCGGCACCGGGGAGCTGTTTTTT. This gives the protein CASSLVGFGTGELFF. Combining the CDR3 with reference TRBV7-9 and TRBJ2-2 gives the whole variable domain DTGVSQNPRHKITKRGQNVTFRCDPISEHNRLYWYRQTLGQGPEFLTYFQNEAQLEKSRLLSDRFSAERPKGSFSTLEIQRTEQGDSAMYLCASSLVGFGTGELFFGEGSRLTVL.

The chain joins TRBV27 to TRBJ1-2; 7 nucleotides line up with TRBD1. Germline lookup yields CDR1 MNHEY and CDR2 SMNVEV (reference sequence). The trim removed 5 bases at V and 5 bases at J, leaving 5 bases unmatched. This CDR3 region has 13 residues. The CDR3 DNA reads as TGTGCCAGCAGTGCAGGGGGGGGTTATGGCTACACCTTC. Its protein product is CASSAGGGYGYTF.

This clone was seen a few times. This chain links TRBV25-1 with TRBJ1-2; unclear D gene. This CDR3 spans 12 amino acids. Trimming removed 4 bases at V and 8 bases at J, with 11 bases between. The germline gives CDR1 MGHDK, CDR2 SYGVNS. CDR3 loop: CASSVGGEGYTF. CDR3 bases: TGTGCCAGCAGTGTTGGCGGGGAAGGCTACACCTTC.

This sequence joins TRBV6-5 and TRBJ2-7; maybe TRBD1 (5 bases). CDR1 and CDR2 from the germline V gene are MNHEY and SVGAGI. The V and J ends lost 0 bases and 4 bases respectively, with 10 bases between them. CDR3 length: 14 amino acids. The CDR3: CASSYSAGQYEQYF. For the CDR3, the DNA is TGTGCCAGCAGTTACTCTGCAGGGCAGTACGAGCAGTACTTC.

The chain couples TRBV7-8 to TRBJ2-7, with 9 bases that match TRBD1. The germline V gene has CDR1 SGHVS and CDR2 FQNEAQ. CDR3 length: 14 amino acids. V dropped 4 bases and J dropped 1; count of bases not matched to a gene: 2. In DNA, the CDR3 is TGTGCCAGCAGCTCGGGACAGGGATCCTACGAGCAGTACTTC. This gives the protein CASSSGQGSYEQYF.

As for this clone: Its ends do not fully match the called genes, so a read error is possible. The chain carries TRBV6-1 and TRBJ2-5; a possible D gene is TRBD1 (7 bases). Germline V CDR1 and CDR2: MNHNS, SASEGT. The CDR3 spans 13 residues. CDR3 loop: CASRGDNQETQYF. The CDR3 coding sequence is TGCGCCAGCAGGGGGGACAACCAAGAGACCCAGTACTTC.

The chain carries TRBV5-1 and TRBJ2-5; tentatively, D is TRBD1 (6 bases). The CDR3 extends over 14 amino acids. Trimming stripped 4 bases from V and 5 bases from J, with 15 bases between. Germline CDR1 and CDR2: SGHRS and YFSETQ. The CDR3 nucleotides read TGCGCCAGCAGCCCAAGATACAGGGAGGAGACCCAGTACTTC. Its protein product is CASSPRYREETQYF.

This clone was seen just once. The chain is built from TRBV2 and TRBJ2-7; D gene uncertain. V dropped 1 base and J dropped 3 bases, with 7 bases sitting between them. CDR3 length: 13 amino acids. The germline gives CDR1 SNHLY, CDR2 FYNNEI. The CDR3 sequence: CASSEGGNYEQYF. The CDR3 DNA sequence: TGTGCCAGCAGTGAAGGCGGAAACTACGAGCAGTACTTC.

V usage is TRBV5-1 and J usage is TRBJ2-7; weak D call: TRBD1 (6 bases). The CDR3 spans 14 residues. Germline-derived CDR1 and CDR2 are SGHRS and YFSETQ. V was clipped by 5 bases and J by 3 bases, with 15 bases between them. This chain's CDR3 is CASSSGTLYYEQYF. CDR3 nucleotides: TGCGCCAGCAGTTCCGGGACACTATACTACGAGCAGTACTTC.

The chain couples TRBV29-1 to TRBJ2-3; D remains ambiguous. This CDR3 has 13 amino acids. Deletions cut 4 bases from V and 1 base from J, with 9 bases between. Germline V gene data show CDR1 as SQVTM and CDR2 as ANQGSEA. Here the CDR3 reads CSVVTLGTDTQYF. In nucleotides, the CDR3 is TGCAGCGTTGTAACACTGGGCACAGATACGCAGTATTTT.

The chain carries TRBV27 and TRBJ1-4, with 7 positions matching TRBD1. In germline, CDR1 is MNHEY, CDR2 SMNVEV (reference sequence). The CDR3 covers 17 residues. With V trimmed by 5 bases and J by 12 bases, 21 bases remained unmatched. The CDR3 is CASSAYPEWTGREELFF. CDR3 sequence (DNA): TGTGCCAGCAGTGCTTACCCCGAGTGGACAGGACGTGAGGAACTGTTTTTT.

The chain uses TRBV7-9 and TRBJ1-1; TRBD1 might be the D (6 bases). The length of the CDR3 is 13 residues. Trimming removed 5 bases from V and 5 bases from J, with 12 bases in between. From germline, CDR1 is SEHNR and CDR2 FQNEAQ (reference sequence). Written as DNA, the CDR3 is TGTGCCAGCAGCCAGGGGACGGCTACTGAAGCTTTCTTT. Its protein product is CASSQGTATEAFF. Variable domain in full (rest from reference TRBV7-9 and TRBJ1-1): DTGVSQNPRHKITKRGQNVTFRCDPISEHNRLYWYRQTLGQGPEFLTYFQNEAQLEKSRLLSDRFSAERPKGSFSTLEIQRTEQGDSAMYLCASSQGTATEAFFGQGTRLTVV.

This clone appeared a single time. The DNA for the CDR3 is TGTGCCAGCAGCCAAGATTTTGAGGAAGCTTTCTTT. Its protein product is CASSQDFEEAFF. This sequence joins TRBV4-2 and TRBJ1-1; D gene uncertain. V gave up 0 bases and J gave up 8 bases, with 7 bases separating them. CDR3 length equals 12 residues. Germline V gene lookup returns CDR1 LGHNA and CDR2 YNFKEQ.

This chain joins TRBV11-2 and TRBJ2-7, with 11 bases identical to TRBD2. V trimming: 5 bases; J trimming: 5 bases; junction bases outside the gene matches: 17. In germline, CDR1 is SGHAT, CDR2 FQNNGV. CDR3 length: 18 residues. The CDR3 reads CASSQDTSGGRASHEQYF. CDR3 sequence (DNA): TGTGCCAGCAGCCAAGACACTAGCGGGGGCCGTGCGTCCCACGAGCAGTACTTC. The whole variable domain, filled in from reference TRBV11-2 and TRBJ2-7, reads EAGVAQSPRYKIIEKRQSVAFWCNPISGHATLYWYQQILGQGPKLLIQFQNNGVVDDSQLPKDRFSAERLKGVDSTLKIQPAKLEDSAVYLCASSQDTSGGRASHEQYFGPGTRLTVT.

The CDR3 DNA sequence: TGTGCCAGCAGCTCCTACCCCGGGGCCTCCTACAATGAGCAGTTCTTC. It yields the protein CASSSYPGASYNEQFF. The chain recombines TRBV5-8 with TRBJ2-1, with D perhaps assigned TRBD1 or TRBD2 (5 bases each). The length of the CDR3 is 16 residues. V dropped 3 bases and J dropped 0 bases, with 13 bases sitting between them. Germline V gives CDR1 SGHTS, CDR2 YDEGEE.

The chain combines TRBV27 with TRBJ2-3; D is unresolved. Germline CDR1 is MNHEY and CDR2 is SMNVEV (reference sequence). The CDR3 is 15 amino acids. The V and J ends lost 2 bases and 1 base respectively, with 10 bases between them. The CDR3 DNA follows: TGTGCCAGCAGTTTAGAGGCGGATGGCACAGATACGCAGTATTTT. Translating gives CASSLEADGTDTQYF.

V is TRBV27 and J is TRBJ1-2; no clear D. Trimming removed 3 bases at V and 0 bases at J, with 8 bases between. Germline V gene sequence: CDR1 MNHEY, CDR2 SMNVEV (reference sequence). This CDR3 is 14 amino acids long. The CDR3 loop is CASSFHSSNYGYTF. The CDR3 DNA reads TGTGCCAGCAGTTTTCACAGCTCTAACTATGGCTACACCTTC.

The chain recombines TRBV7-9 with TRBJ2-1, with D possibly TRBD2 on 6 matching bases. Germline lookup yields CDR1 SEHNR and CDR2 FQNEAQ (reference sequence). CDR3 length: 17 amino acids. Trimming removed 2 bases from V and 8 bases from J, with 22 bases in between. The CDR3 coding sequence is TGTGCCAGCAGCTTACTGACGCGGGACTCTTTAGGGGATGAGCAGTTCTTC. This translates into CASSLLTRDSLGDEQFF.

The chain recombines TRBV6-5 with TRBJ2-3, with 9 bases lining up with TRBD1. The CDR3 covers 16 residues. Per germline, CDR1 MNHEY and CDR2 SVGAGI. J gave up 3 bases and V 4 bases, and 8 bases lay outside the gene matches. The CDR3 sequence is CASSSRQGEETDTQYF. CDR3 DNA sequence: TGTGCCAGCAGTTCTCGACAGGGGGAAGAGACAGATACGCAGTATTTT.

With regard to this clone: Other DNA sequences from this sample encode an identical CDR3 as well. CDR3 coding DNA: TGTGCCAGCAGTGAGGGGTGGGGCACTGAAGCTTTCTTT. This codes for CASSEGWGTEAFF. This chain joins TRBV2 and TRBJ1-1; the D is unclear. Germline-derived CDR1 and CDR2 are SNHLY and FYNNEI. The CDR3 consists of 13 residues. V lost 3 bases and J lost 4, with 9 bases in between.

The chain couples TRBV5-4 to TRBJ2-7; no definite D call. CDR3 length: 13 amino acids. Germline V gives CDR1 SGHNT, CDR2 YYREEE (reference sequence). The germline V and J ends were trimmed by 2 bases and 0 bases, with 6 bases remaining between them. The CDR3 DNA reads as TGTGCCAGCAGCTTAGCGACCTCCTACGAGCAGTACTTC. It encodes CASSLATSYEQYF.

The gene calls are TRBV27 and TRBJ2-2; perhaps D is TRBD1 or TRBD2 (5 bases each). CDR3 size: 16 residues. CDR1 and CDR2 (germline): MNHEY, SMNVEV (reference sequence). With 8 bases removed from V and 4 bases from J, the gap between germline ends came to 20 bases. The CDR3 region has the DNA TGTGCCAGCGGAGATAGACAACTGAGGGGCACCGGGGAGCTGTTTTTT. Translating gives CASGDRQLRGTGELFF.

V usage is TRBV9 and J usage is TRBJ1-4; D call uncertain. The CDR3 is made up of 17 amino acids. CDR1 is SGDLS and CDR2 is YYNGEE in the germline V gene. With 4 bases removed from V and 8 bases from J, the gap between germline ends came to 24 bases. DNA for the CDR3: TGTGCCAGCAGCCCCTCTCTGGGAAGTCGAGAGGGAGAAAAACTGTTTTTT. The encoded protein is CASSPSLGSREGEKLFF.

The chain links TRBV4-3 to TRBJ2-1, with D possibly matching TRBD2 (7 bases). This CDR3 region has 18 residues. Per germline, CDR1 LGHNA and CDR2 YSLEER. Trimming removed 2 bases at V and 7 bases at J, with 24 bases between. CDR3 in DNA: TGCGCCAGCAGCCAATGGGAGGGGGAGGGTGAAGGAGGGAATGAGCAGTTCTTC. This translates into CASSQWEGEGEGGNEQFF.

In the case of this clone: Other nucleotide sequences in the sample specify the same CDR3. V usage is TRBV4-3 and J usage is TRBJ2-7; TRBD2 is a possible D gene (5 bases). The CDR3 length is 13 residues. Germline V gives CDR1 LGHNA, CDR2 YSLEER. V lost 0 bases, J lost 4 bases, and 7 bases lay in between. The CDR3 loop reads CASSQDRTYEQYF. Here the CDR3 DNA reads TGCGCCAGCAGCCAAGATCGGACTTACGAGCAGTACTTC.

This clone was detected only once. CDR3 DNA sequence: TGTGCCAGCAGCCCGACCGGGGACTTGCCTGGAACCGGGGAGCTGTTTTTT. It encodes CASSPTGDLPGTGELFF. V gene TRBV9 combines with J gene TRBJ2-2; D perhaps matches TRBD2 (6 bases). This CDR3 is built from 17 residues. Germline V gives CDR1 SGDLS, CDR2 YYNGEE. V was cut by 4 bases and J by 5 bases, with 21 bases left in between.

This rearrangement joins TRBV7-6 to TRBJ2-2; maybe TRBD1 (6 bases). Trimming cost V 6 bases and J 6 bases, with 17 bases left between them. The length of the CDR3 is 15 residues. Per germline, CDR1 SGHVS and CDR2 FNYEAQ. Here the CDR3 DNA reads TGTGCCAGCAGTACTAGGACAGATTTCGCCGGGGAGCTGTTTTTT. Protein: CASSTRTDFAGELFF.

This sequence joins TRBV5-1 and TRBJ1-5; maybe TRBD1 (5 bases). CDR1 and CDR2 (germline): SGHRS, YFSETQ. The length of the CDR3 is 15 residues. The V end was cut by 4 bases, the J end by 4 bases, with 15 bases between. Here the CDR3 reads CASSPDGQTNQPQHF. The DNA for the CDR3 is TGCGCCAGCAGCCCGGACGGACAAACGAATCAGCCCCAGCATTTT. The variable domain in full, with the rest retrieved from reference TRBV5-1 and TRBJ1-5, is KAGVTQTPRYLIKTRGQQVTLSCSPISGHRSVSWYQQTPGQGLQFLFEYFSETQRNKGNFPGRFSGRQFSNSRSEMNVSTLELGDSALYLCASSPDGQTNQPQHFGDGTRLSIL.

The CDR3 reads CASSPDRGSYKNIQYF. DNA for the CDR3: TGTGCCAGCAGTCCGGACAGGGGGTCCTACAAAAACATTCAGTACTTC. The chain recombines TRBV6-7 with TRBJ2-4, with 10 bases matching TRBD1. TRBV6-7 is filed as an ORF, its function uncertain. CDR3 length equals 16 residues. After removal of 5 bases from V and 3 bases from J, the junction contained 7 bases not matched to a gene.